The source of this TCR beta chain is a study of T-cell reconstitution after alpha-beta-depleted transplantation in children. General study findings and limits: T cells produced anew were the main source of T-cell counts and diversity one year after transplant. Elevated TCRbeta diversity at day 60 was traced, in some patients, to surviving recipient T cells and thymic progenitors. At around two months after transplant, the alpha-beta T cells were reportedly derived from several hundred expanded clones that came from non-depleted graft cells.

This clonotype was counted only a few times. As yet, its antigen is unknown. A TCRbeta library incorporating unique molecular identifiers was prepared. TCRdb reprocessed the PCR reads with MiXCR, giving one entry per CDR3 protein. The table lists over 100,000 distinct CDR3 sequences, approximately 5.4% of them singletons, with about 6% in the top ten. Germline V gives CDR1 DFQATT, CDR2 SNEGSKA (reference sequence). V lost 2 bases to trimming and J lost 0 bases, with 17 bases between them. The CDR3 consists of 17 residues. The chain joins TRBV20-1 to TRBJ2-1; D unclear. This sample comprised PBMCs, mostly from graft donor cells, obtained 60 days after TCRalphabeta/CD19-depleted stem cell transplant. The sequence was obtained from a female patient aged 2-9 years who had a stem cell transplant for Fanconi anemia, so the T cells may come from the graft donor. CDR3 residues: CSARLTGRISSYNEQFF. The CDR3 DNA follows: TGCAGTGCTAGACTGACGGGCCGAATAAGCTCCTACAATGAGCAGTTCTTC.